The clone carrying this T cell receptor beta chain has just one count. This entry comes from a study of blood T cell repertoires in COVID-19. Looking at the study overall: Italy, Spain and the United States were the sources of the convalescent and acute COVID-19 samples.

The CDR3 runs to 14 residues. Germline V gene lookup returns CDR1 LGHDT and CDR2 YNNKEL (reference sequence). V was trimmed by 3 bases and J by 1 base, leaving 10 bases between them. How the authors handled the data: Amplification of reference gene primers was used by the study to estimate nucleated cell counts. Sequenced by immunoSEQ multiplex PCR; TCRdb stores in-frame clones only, minus some. V and J calls and clone size are given by that table; D and trimming were obtained from the DNA. The repertoire consists of approximately 200,000 clones, with 88% occurring once and the leading ten covering less than 2%.

The chain joins TRBV3-1 (or the pseudogene TRBV3-2) to TRBJ2-7; maybe TRBD1 (6 bases). Sequenced: peripheral blood. The TCR originated in a man aged 65 to 79 with acute or convalescent COVID-19. DNA for the CDR3: TGTGCCAGCAGCCAGGGCCAGGGGTCCTACGAGCAGTACTTC. Its translation is CASSQGQGSYEQYF.